These T cell receptor beta chains were read from a single sample in a study of control samples from healthy donors and cancer patients. Only in-frame clones appear in the TCRdb table, and some are missing; sequencing was by immunoSEQ multiplex PCR. The sample records 200,000 to 250,000 clones, just under 95% being singletons. The sequenced sample was blood. These receptors originate from a man between 50 and 59 years old in good health. CDR3s include the opening cysteine and the closing phenylalanine or tryptophan. Not all rows give a size; the values are once, few, many and, for expanded clones, a class.

V,J,length,size,CDR3
TRBV7-2,TRBJ1-5,14,few,CASSSTPGGEPQHF
TRBV3-1/TRBV3-2,TRBJ1-2,15,NA,CASSPVSLGTNGYTF
TRBV10-3,TRBJ1-5,17,NA,CAISESVAFYSNQPQHF
TRBV2,TRBJ2-3,15,NA,CASRGTSGGTDTQYF
TRBV6-6,TRBJ1-6,16,NA,CASSSGQATYNSPLHF
TRBV18,TRBJ2-2,17,NA,CASSPPSLVPNTGELFF
TRBV3-1/TRBV3-2,TRBJ2-7,16,NA,CASSQDRWQGFDEQYF
TRBV28,TRBJ1-1,11,NA,CASMDTDEAFF
TRBV24-1,TRBJ2-1,15,NA,CATSVPGLADNEQFF
TRBV7-9,TRBJ2-1,12,NA,CASSLGGYGQFF
TRBV9,TRBJ2-1,15,NA,CASSPWDRPYNEQFF
TRBV3-1/TRBV3-2,TRBJ1-2,14,once,CASSQGQGARGYTF
TRBV7-8,TRBJ1-1,13,NA,CASSRGGLGEAFF
TRBV5-4,TRBJ1-2,13,NA,CASSLDSRSGYTF
TRBV15,TRBJ1-2,17,NA,CATSRDRPVQINYGYTF
TRBV6-2/TRBV6-3,TRBJ2-3,10,NA,CASSRDTQYF
TRBV11-2,TRBJ2-2,15,NA,CASSADRGHTGELFF
TRBV19,TRBJ1-5,14,NA,CASSPDGGNQPQHF
TRBV5-6,TRBJ2-7,15,NA,CASSFGTEITYEQYF
TRBV7-9,TRBJ2-2,12,NA,CASSFSSGELFF
TRBV27,TRBJ2-1,13,NA,CASSHGPQNEQFF
TRBV10-1,TRBJ1-1,15,NA,CASRVGGEGSTEAFF
TRBV3-1/TRBV3-2,TRBJ1-6,14,few,CASSRGQQNSPLHF
TRBV24-1,TRBJ2-2,17,NA,CATSDLRGQIIPGELFF
TRBV29-1,TRBJ1-2,14,NA,CSVERYRGTYGYTF
TRBV7-2,TRBJ2-2,12,few,CASGAGYGELFF
TRBV30,TRBJ2-1,11,NA,CAWHGGNEQFF
TRBV19,TRBJ1-2,13,NA,CASRPTVGYGYTF
TRBV24-1,TRBJ2-7,16,NA,CATSDFTPKGGYEQYF
TRBV5-1,TRBJ1-2,14,NA,CASSSTGQGYGYTF